Following are 32 T cell receptor beta chains from one sample sequenced in a study of blood T cell repertoires in COVID-19 (dated by TCRdb to 2018 to 2020). Library prep was done by the immunoSEQ multiplex PCR assay. Entries here come from immuneACCESS through TCRdb and include only in-frame sequences with V and J called. Some clones fail to appear in such tables; in the studies checked, an unresolved V gene covers under half of the shortfall, and the cause of the remainder is unknown. For this sample the table gives tens of thousands of clones, of which roughly nine tenths were detected only once. Together, the top ten hold about 29% of the sample. The sequencing input was peripheral blood. The source of these receptors is a woman at least 80 years old with acute or convalescent COVID-19.

The genes are TRBV28 and TRBJ1-3; 7 bases agree with TRBD1. The CDR3 loop spans 14 amino acids. J lost 16 bases, V lost 6 bases, and 18 bases had no gene match. Germline V CDR1 and CDR2: MDHEN, SYDVKM. CDR3 in DNA: TGTGCCAGCAGCCCGGGACCCATCCAAGGGGGCGCGTATTTT. It yields the protein CASSPGPIQGGAYF. The whole variable domain, remainder taken from reference TRBV28 and TRBJ1-3, is DVKVTQSSRYLVKRTGEKVFLECVQDMDHENMFWYRQDPGLGLRLIYFSYDVKMKEKGDIPEGYSVSREKKERFSLILESASTNQTSMYLCASSPGPIQGGAYFGEGSWLTVV.

The V gene is TRBV4-1, the J gene TRBJ2-7, with unresolved D. The germline V gene encodes CDR1 MGHRA and CDR2 YSYEKL. V lost 7 bases and J lost 3, with 19 bases in between. The CDR3 covers 15 residues. The DNA for the CDR3 is TGCGCCAGCACCCTCGGAGACTCCGGCGGCTACGAGCAGTACGTC. Its translation is CASTLGDSGGYEQYV.

The V and J genes are TRBV19 and TRBJ2-3; possible D gene TRBD1, 6 bases. Germline V gene data show CDR1 as LNHDA and CDR2 as SQIVND (reference sequence). V shed 3 bases and J shed 1 base, with 14 bases lying between them. The CDR3 runs to 16 residues. CDR3 sequence reads: CASSIPGAGGTDTQYF. CDR3 in DNA: TGTGCCAGTAGTATTCCAGGGGCGGGCGGCACAGATACGCAGTATTTT.

The chain uses TRBV6-4 and TRBJ2-7; the D gene is possibly TRBD1 (5 bases). Germline V gives CDR1 MRHNA, CDR2 SNTAGT. The CDR3 has 12 residues. The V end was cut by 6 bases, the J end by 6 bases, with 12 bases between. CDR3 bases: TGTGCCAGCAGAGGACACCCCGGCGAGCAGTACGTC. Its translation: CASRGHPGEQYV.

The gene calls are TRBV18 and TRBJ1-6, with D maybe TRBD1 (6 bases). CDR1 and CDR2 (germline): KGHSH, LQKENI. Trimming took off 3 bases at V and 7 bases at J, with 7 bases between the two ends. This CDR3 has 13 amino acids. The CDR3 region is CASSPDRNSPLHF. In nucleotides, the CDR3 is TGTGCCAGCTCACCTGACAGGAATTCACCCCTCCACTTT.

The chain carries TRBV9 and TRBJ2-3; 8 positions match TRBD2. Trimming at V came to 0 bases and at J to 4 bases, leaving 4 bases not matched to a gene. Germline assignment: CDR1 SGDLS and CDR2 YYNGEE. This CDR3 contains 15 residues. The CDR3 bases are TGTGCCAGCAGCGTAGTGGTAGCGGGATCAGATACGCAGTATTTT. Protein product: CASSVVVAGSDTQYF.

The chain combines TRBV28 with TRBJ2-7, with TRBD1 matching over 7 bases. The V segment lost 5 bases and the J segment 2 bases; nucleotides outside the gene matches: 9. CDR3 length: 15 amino acids. Germline V gene data show CDR1 as MDHEN and CDR2 as SYDVKM. The CDR3 is CASSTTGAGTYEQYV. CDR3 in DNA: TGTGCCAGCAGTACCACAGGGGCGGGCACCTACGAGCAGTACGTC.

V gene TRBV6-6 combines with J gene TRBJ2-2; a possible D gene is TRBD2 (5 bases). Looked up from germline, CDR1 is MNHNY and CDR2 is SVGAGI (reference sequence). CDR3 length: 14 residues. V was shortened by 2 bases and J by 1 base, with 5 bases between the two germline ends. The CDR3 is CASSYSGNTGELFF. CDR3 sequence (DNA): TGTGCCAGCAGTTACAGCGGGAACACCGGGGAGCTGTTTTTT.

This chain uses TRBV6-5 with TRBJ2-2; 9 bases are a match to TRBD2. The germline V gene has CDR1 MNHEY and CDR2 SVGAGI. V shed 7 bases and J 6 bases; nucleotides not matched to a gene: 9. The CDR3 is 15 amino acids. In DNA form, the CDR3 reads TGTGCCAGCACAGAGCTAGCGGGGTATGCCGGGGAGCTGTTTTTT. Translated: CASTELAGYAGELFF.

The chain is built from TRBV19 and TRBJ1-6; TRBD1 matches at 7 bases. Germline V gene sequence: CDR1 LNHDA, CDR2 SQIVND (reference sequence). The CDR3 extends over 13 amino acids. J lost 7 bases, V lost 4 bases, and 1 base had no gene match. The CDR3 sequence is CASSNRGNSPLHF. The CDR3 DNA sequence: TGTGCCAGTAGTAACAGGGGAAATTCACCCCTCCACTTT.

This clone came up once. V gene TRBV19 combines with J gene TRBJ1-3; no definite D call. Germline V gives CDR1 LNHDA, CDR2 SQIVND (reference sequence). The CDR3 is 13 residues long. V was pared by 3 bases and J by 3 bases, with 6 bases between. The CDR3 is CASSIAGGNTIYF. CDR3 bases: TGTGCCAGTAGTATCGCCGGTGGAAACACCATATATTTT.

The chain employs TRBV3-1 (or the pseudogene TRBV3-2) and TRBJ2-7; D remains ambiguous. The germline CDR1 and CDR2 sequences are LGHDT and YNNKEL (reference sequence). V was shortened by 1 base and J by 2 bases, with 6 bases between the two germline ends. This CDR3 region has 13 residues. The CDR3 sequence is CASSQGATYEQYF. DNA for the CDR3: TGTGCCAGCAGCCAAGGAGCTACCTACGAGCAGTACTTC.

V is TRBV30 and J is TRBJ1-2; D is possibly TRBD1 (6 bases). Per germline, CDR1 GTSNPN and CDR2 SVGIG (reference sequence). The CDR3 runs 12 residues. Trimming removed 6 bases from V and 4 bases from J, with 12 bases in between. The CDR3: CACSDSRYGYTF. CDR3 in DNA: TGTGCCTGTTCGGACAGCCGCTATGGCTACACCTTC.

This chain connects TRBV15 to TRBJ2-5; 10 bases are shared with TRBD2. Germline V lookup: CDR1 LNHNV, CDR2 YYDKDF (reference sequence). CDR3 length: 16 amino acids. Trimming cost V 8 bases and J 2 bases; bases outside gene matches: 11. The CDR3 coding sequence is TGTGCCACCCGATGGCTCGGACTAGCGGAACAAGAGACCCAGTACTTC. Its translation: CATRWLGLAEQETQYF. The whole variable domain, filled in from reference TRBV15 and TRBJ2-5, reads DAMVIQNPRYQVTQFGKPVTLSCSQTLNHNVMYWYQQKSSQAPKLLFHYYDKDFNNEADTPDNFQSRRPNTSFCFLDIRSPGLGDTAMYLCATRWLGLAEQETQYFGPGTRLLVL.

The chain combines TRBV5-4 with TRBJ2-5; TRBD1 might be the D (6 bases). V dropped 0 bases and J dropped 6 bases, with 12 bases sitting between them. The CDR3 extends over 14 amino acids. CDR1 and CDR2 (germline): SGHNT, YYREEE (reference sequence). The DNA of the CDR3 is TGTGCCAGCAGCTTGGAGAGGGGGTTTCAGACCCAGTACTTC. Its protein product is CASSLERGFQTQYF.

The chain couples TRBV24-1 to TRBJ2-3; 10 bases line up with TRBD2. CDR3 length equals 15 residues. Germline loops: CDR1 KGHDR, CDR2 SFDVKD. The V segment lost 9 bases and the J segment 2 bases; nucleotides outside the gene matches: 7. CDR3 region: CATGSGGAVTDTQYF. As DNA, the CDR3 is TGTGCCACCGGAAGCGGGGGGGCCGTCACAGATACGCAGTATTTT.

The gene calls are TRBV5-6 and TRBJ2-7; 8 bases align to TRBD2. The V and J ends lost 4 bases and 1 base, in that order; junction bases with no gene match: 10. CDR3 length: 16 residues. CDR1 SGHDT and CDR2 YYEEEE come from the germline V gene. This chain's CDR3 is CASSRRGGRLSYEQYF. In DNA form, the CDR3 reads TGTGCCAGCAGCCGCCGGGGGGGCCGGCTGTCCTACGAGCAGTACTTC. Full variable domain (rest looked up from reference TRBV5-6 and TRBJ2-7): DAGVTQSPTHLIKTRGQQVTLRCSPKSGHDTVSWYQQALGQGPQFIFQYYEEEERQRGNFPDRFSGHQFPNYSSELNVNALLLGDSALYLCASSRRGGRLSYEQYFGPGTRLTVT.

V and J are TRBV23-1 and TRBJ2-2; TRBD1 matches at 10 bases. TRBV23-1 is known as an ORF, though its function is uncertain. J gave up 6 bases and V 2 bases, and 6 bases lay outside the gene matches. CDR3 length: 16 residues. In DNA, the CDR3 is TGCGCCAGCAGTCAACCGGGGACAGGGGAGGCCGGGGAGCTGTTTTTT. Its protein product is CASSQPGTGEAGELFF.

A single count supports this clone. Here the CDR3 reads CASSLEGTASTDTQYF. CDR3 DNA sequence: TGTGCCAGCAGCTTAGAGGGGACAGCCAGCACAGATACGCAGTATTTT. The V call is TRBV7-2, the J call TRBJ2-3, with 7 bases that match TRBD1. V lost 1 base to trimming and J lost 0 bases; unmatched junction nucleotides: 4. Germline V gene data show CDR1 as SGHTA and CDR2 as FQGNSA. This CDR3 is 16 amino acids long.

The chain has TRBV27 and TRBJ1-1; unclear D gene. CDR1 is MNHEY, CDR2 SMNVEV, per germline (reference sequence). With 5 bases removed from V and 0 bases from J, the gap between germline ends came to 7 bases. The CDR3 is made up of 13 amino acids. In DNA, the CDR3 is TGTGCCAGCAGTAACTCGGTGAACACTGAAGCTTTCTTT. Its translation is CASSNSVNTEAFF.

The chain is built from TRBV3-1 (or the pseudogene TRBV3-2) and TRBJ2-5; D gene ambiguous. The germline V gene has CDR1 LGHDT and CDR2 YNNKEL (reference sequence). V lost 1 base, J lost 2 bases, and 14 bases lay in between. The CDR3 runs 16 residues. The CDR3 nucleotides read TGTGCCAGCAGCCAAGGCCGGCAGCGAAATCAAGAGACCCAGTACTTC. Protein: CASSQGRQRNQETQYF.

The CDR3 spells CASSRQGNTEAFF. The CDR3 DNA reads as TGTGCCAGCAGCCGACAGGGGAACACTGAAGCTTTCTTT. V gene TRBV5-5 combines with J gene TRBJ1-1; 7 bases are shared with TRBD1. Looked up from germline, CDR1 is SGHKS and CDR2 is YYEKEE (reference sequence). The junction had 1 base not matched to a gene; V was cut back by 4 bases and J by 1 base. This CDR3 is built from 13 residues.

This clone was seen once. This chain joins TRBV3-1 (or the pseudogene TRBV3-2) and TRBJ2-2; D gene ambiguous. Germline values: CDR1 LGHDT, CDR2 YNNKEL (reference sequence). V lost 2 bases, J lost 4 bases, and 5 bases lay in between. CDR3 length: 13 amino acids. CDR3 nucleotides: TGTGCCAGCAGCCAACCCGGCACCGGGGAGCTGTTTTTT. This translates into CASSQPGTGELFF.

The V call is TRBV10-2, the J call TRBJ2-7; D gene unclear. CDR3 length equals 14 residues. Germline V gene data show CDR1 as WSHSY and CDR2 as SAAADI. V lost 2 bases and J 3 bases, leaving 11 bases between the germline ends. The CDR3: CASSEPRRSYEQYV. The CDR3 nucleotides read TGCGCCAGCAGTGAGCCCCGGCGGAGCTACGAGCAGTACGTC.

The chain has TRBV18 and TRBJ1-6, with unresolved D. Germline-derived CDR1 and CDR2 are KGHSH and LQKENI. V was clipped by 3 bases and J by 5 bases, with 11 bases between them. The CDR3 has 15 amino acids. This chain's CDR3 is CASSPFEGDNSPLHF. The DNA of the CDR3 is TGTGCCAGCTCACCTTTTGAGGGCGATAATTCACCCCTCCACTTT.

This sequence joins TRBV28 and TRBJ2-3, with 10 bases fitting TRBD1. V lost 8 bases, J lost 5 bases, and 10 bases stayed unmatched. Germline V gene lookup returns CDR1 MDHEN and CDR2 SYDVKM. The CDR3 sequence is 15 residues long. CDR3 DNA: TGTGCCAGCTTTCCTGGGGGGACAGGGGAAGATACGCAGTATTTT. It specifies CASFPGGTGEDTQYF.

The chain couples TRBV19 to TRBJ2-3, with TRBD2 as a possible D gene (7 bases). Trimming took 6 bases from V and 8 from J, leaving 21 bases between them. Per the germline V gene, CDR1 is LNHDA and CDR2 is SQIVND (reference sequence). The CDR3 contains 15 residues. CDR3 sequence: CASRSGGQPPGTQYF. CDR3 DNA: TGTGCCAGTAGGTCGGGGGGCCAACCCCCCGGTACGCAGTATTTT.

This clone has only one observation. V gene TRBV5-1 combines with J gene TRBJ2-1, with 10 bases lining up with TRBD2. CDR1 and CDR2 (germline): SGHRS, YFSETQ. The J segment lost 4 bases and the V segment lost 0 bases, leaving 4 bases of the junction unmatched. The CDR3 spans 16 residues. The CDR3 reads CASSLAPSGGYNEQFF. The CDR3 nucleotides are TGCGCCAGCAGCTTGGCCCCTAGCGGGGGTTACAATGAGCAGTTCTTC. Variable domain in full (rest from reference TRBV5-1 and TRBJ2-1): KAGVTQTPRYLIKTRGQQVTLSCSPISGHRSVSWYQQTPGQGLQFLFEYFSETQRNKGNFPGRFSGRQFSNSRSEMNVSTLELGDSALYLCASSLAPSGGYNEQFFGPGTRLTVL.

The chain has TRBV30 and TRBJ2-7; the match to TRBD1 covers 9 bases. J was trimmed by 5 bases and V by 4 bases; bases with no gene match: 9. CDR3 length equals 14 residues. Per germline, CDR1 GTSNPN and CDR2 SVGIG (reference sequence). As DNA, the CDR3 is TGTGCCTGGACCCGGGACAGGGTTTACGACGAGCAGTACTTC. Translating it yields CAWTRDRVYDEQYF.

The chain is built from TRBV2 and TRBJ1-4; D remains ambiguous. Germline V lookup: CDR1 SNHLY, CDR2 FYNNEI. The V and J ends lost 7 bases and 7 bases respectively, with 16 bases between them. The CDR3 sequence is 14 residues long. CDR3 in DNA: TGTGCCAGCATGGGTGGAGTTCGTATTGAAAAACTGTTTTTT. This sequence encodes CASMGGVRIEKLFF.

The gene calls are TRBV9 and TRBJ2-3, with 10 bases lining up with TRBD2. Germline-derived CDR1 and CDR2 are SGDLS and YYNGEE. V was pared by 0 bases and J by 7 bases, with 14 bases of the junction left unmatched. The CDR3 consists of 18 residues. The CDR3: CASSVEPLGSGGSYTQYF. The CDR3 region has the DNA TGTGCCAGCAGCGTAGAACCCTTGGGTAGCGGGGGGTCCTATACGCAGTATTTT.

This chain joins TRBV6-5 and TRBJ2-7, with a tentative D call TRBD1 (6 bases). CDR1 is MNHEY, CDR2 SVGAGI, per germline. Trimming removed 8 bases from V and 2 bases from J, with 10 bases in between. The CDR3 spans 12 residues. CDR3 nucleotide sequence: TGTGCCAGCCGGACAGCCGCCTACGAGCAGTACGTC. Its translation: CASRTAAYEQYV.